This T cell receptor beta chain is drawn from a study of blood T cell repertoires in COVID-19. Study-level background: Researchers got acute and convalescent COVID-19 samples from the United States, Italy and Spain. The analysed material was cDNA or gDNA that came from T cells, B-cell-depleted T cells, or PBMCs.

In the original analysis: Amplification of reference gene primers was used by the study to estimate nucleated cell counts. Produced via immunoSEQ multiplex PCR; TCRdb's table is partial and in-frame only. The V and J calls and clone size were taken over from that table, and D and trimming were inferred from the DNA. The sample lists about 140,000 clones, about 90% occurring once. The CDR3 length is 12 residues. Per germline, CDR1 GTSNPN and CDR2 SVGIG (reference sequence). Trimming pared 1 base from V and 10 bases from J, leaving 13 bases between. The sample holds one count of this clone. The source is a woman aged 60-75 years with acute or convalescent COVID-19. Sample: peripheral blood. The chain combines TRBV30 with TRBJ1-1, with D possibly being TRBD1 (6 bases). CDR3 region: CAWSERGRRAFF. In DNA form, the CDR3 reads TGTGCCTGGAGTGAGAGGGGGAGAAGAGCTTTCTTT.